Below are 32 T cell receptor beta chains sequenced from a single sample in a study of blood T cell repertoires in COVID-19. Sequenced by immunoSEQ multiplex PCR; TCRdb stores in-frame clones only, minus some. The sample carries around 84,000 clones, 80% recorded once. The sample consisted of peripheral blood. All receptors come from a woman between 40 and 55 years old with active or convalescent COVID-19.

The V call is TRBV30, the J call TRBJ1-2; 7 bases map to TRBD1. J lost 5 bases, V lost 2 bases, and 23 bases had no gene match. This CDR3 comprises 19 residues. Germline V gene lookup returns CDR1 GTSNPN and CDR2 SVGIG (reference sequence). CDR3 loop: CAWSPESSGTAPFPYGYTF. CDR3 bases: TGTGCCTGGAGTCCCGAATCGTCCGGGACAGCGCCTTTCCCTTATGGCTACACCTTC. Based on the CDR3 plus reference TRBV30 and TRBJ1-2, the full variable domain is SQTIHQWPATLVQPVGSPLSLECTVEGTSNPNLYWYRQAAGRGLQLLFYSVGIGQISSEVPQNLSASRPQDRQFILSSKKLLLSDSGFYLCAWSPESSGTAPFPYGYTFGSGTRLTVV.

This chain links TRBV7-2 with TRBJ2-7; TRBD2 matches at 11 bases. V was clipped by 1 base and J by 0 bases; unmatched bases: 8. The CDR3 runs 18 residues. Germline CDR1 SGHTA, CDR2 FQGNSA. DNA of the CDR3: TGTGCCAGCAGCTTAGTGGTTAGCGGGAGGGTTTTCTCCTACGAGCAGTACTTC. Its protein product is CASSLVVSGRVFSYEQYF.

This clone was observed a single time. This specimen includes other DNA sequences encoding the same CDR3. This chain links TRBV5-6 with TRBJ1-5; 9 nucleotides agree with TRBD1. Germline CDR1 is SGHDT and CDR2 is YYEEEE. There are 15 residues in the CDR3. J gave up 2 bases and V 0 bases, and 0 bases lay outside the gene matches. The CDR3 DNA sequence: TGTGCCAGCAGCTTGGGGGACAGGGGCAATCAGCCCCAGCATTTT. Translation gives CASSLGDRGNQPQHF.

This clone was detected only a few times. The chain employs TRBV6-5 and TRBJ1-2, with TRBD1 matching over 10 bases. The V gene's germline CDR1 is MNHEY and CDR2 SVGAGI. The CDR3 consists of 15 residues. The junction had 11 bases not matched to a gene; V was cut back by 7 bases and J by 6 bases. The CDR3 here is CASTEIRTGGNGYTF. CDR3 DNA: TGTGCCAGCACCGAAATAAGGACAGGGGGGAATGGCTACACCTTC.

This chain joins TRBV29-1 and TRBJ1-1; 8 bases line up with TRBD1. In germline, CDR1 is SQVTM, CDR2 ANQGSEA. Trimming removed 4 bases from V and 4 bases from J; junction bases left unmatched: 5. The CDR3 has 13 residues. DNA for the CDR3: TGCAGCGTTGCGGGCAGGGGGCCCACTGAAGCTTTCTTT. Translated: CSVAGRGPTEAFF.

The V gene is TRBV19, the J gene TRBJ2-2; 9 bases are shared with TRBD2. The CDR3 consists of 15 residues. Trimming at V came to 6 bases and at J to 0 bases, leaving 2 bases not matched to a gene. Germline lookup yields CDR1 LNHDA and CDR2 SQIVND (reference sequence). The CDR3 region is CASRGTSSNTGELFF. The CDR3 DNA reads as TGTGCCAGTAGGGGGACTAGCTCGAACACCGGGGAGCTGTTTTTT. Complete variable domain (other parts from reference TRBV19 and TRBJ2-2): DGGITQSPKYLFRKEGQNVTLSCEQNLNHDAMYWYRQDPGQGLRLIYYSQIVNDFQKGDIAEGYSVSREKKESFPLTVTSAQKNPTAFYLCASRGTSSNTGELFFGEGSRLTVL.

In this sample, this clone turned up a few times. The chain uses TRBV13 and TRBJ2-3; the D gene is possibly TRBD2 (5 bases). The CDR3 covers 16 residues. Trimming pared 0 bases from V and 4 bases from J, leaving 14 bases between. CDR1 PRHDT and CDR2 FYEKMQ come from the germline V gene (reference sequence). CDR3 nucleotides: TGTGCCAGCAGCTTAGGCCCTCCAGGAGCGGCAGATACGCAGTATTTT. It encodes CASSLGPPGAADTQYF.

This rearrangement joins TRBV10-1 to TRBJ2-7; no reliable D call. Per the germline V gene, CDR1 is WNHNN and CDR2 is SYGVQD (reference sequence). The CDR3 runs to 11 residues. V shed 4 bases and J shed 9 bases, with 10 bases lying between them. In nucleotides, the CDR3 is TGCGCCAGCAGTGTGGGCCGCAGGCAGTACTTC. The encoded protein is CASSVGRRQYF.

The chain employs TRBV28 and TRBJ1-1, with D possibly being TRBD1 (5 bases). Trimming shortened V by 4 bases and J by 0 bases, and 12 bases separated the two germline ends. The CDR3 runs 15 residues. From germline, CDR1 is MDHEN and CDR2 SYDVKM. The CDR3 nucleotides read TGTGCCAGCAGTTCCAGCAGGGTTGTGAACACTGAAGCTTTCTTT. It yields the protein CASSSSRVVNTEAFF.

This chain links TRBV6-5 with TRBJ1-1, with unresolved D. The germline gives CDR1 MNHEY, CDR2 SVGAGI. The V end was cut by 6 bases, the J end by 5 bases, with 19 bases between. The CDR3 spans 15 residues. As DNA, the CDR3 is TGTGCCAGCAGCCCCAGAGGGTCTCTTAATACTGAAGCTTTCTTT. This codes for CASSPRGSLNTEAFF.

The chain has TRBV29-1 and TRBJ1-2; a weak D match, TRBD1 (6 bases). The CDR3 runs 17 residues. The V end was cut by 5 bases, the J end by 0 bases, with 22 bases between. Germline V CDR1 and CDR2: SQVTM, ANQGSEA. This CDR3 reads CSVKGSGGHRANYGYTF. The CDR3 nucleotides are TGCAGCGTTAAAGGAAGTGGGGGCCACAGAGCTAACTATGGCTACACCTTC.

This chain joins TRBV5-1 and TRBJ1-6; 7 bases align to TRBD1. Trimming removed 4 bases from V and 4 bases from J; junction bases left unmatched: 11. This CDR3 comprises 17 residues. Germline values: CDR1 SGHRS, CDR2 YFSETQ. The CDR3 DNA follows: TGCGCCAGCAGCATCGGACAGGCGGGGTCTTATAATTCACCCCTCCACTTT. Its protein is CASSIGQAGSYNSPLHF. Combining the CDR3 with reference TRBV5-1 and TRBJ1-6 gives the whole variable domain KAGVTQTPRYLIKTRGQQVTLSCSPISGHRSVSWYQQTPGQGLQFLFEYFSETQRNKGNFPGRFSGRQFSNSRSEMNVSTLELGDSALYLCASSIGQAGSYNSPLHFGNGTRLTVT.

V is TRBV10-1 and J is TRBJ2-7; D not resolved. The CDR3 runs 13 residues. V was clipped by 4 bases and J by 2 bases, with 9 bases between them. Germline CDR1 WNHNN, CDR2 SYGVQD (reference sequence). The CDR3 DNA reads TGCGCCAGCAGTGGATACAGAACCTACGAGCAGTACTTC. It yields the protein CASSGYRTYEQYF.

The chain combines TRBV9 with TRBJ2-5; 9 positions agree with TRBD1. The CDR3 length is 21 residues. CDR1 SGDLS and CDR2 YYNGEE come from the germline V gene. V was clipped by 0 bases and J by 1 base; unmatched bases: 19. CDR3 bases: TGTGCCAGCAGCGTAGGCTTAGTCGGACAGGGGTATAGAGTTGTCCAAGAGACCCAGTACTTC. The encoded protein is CASSVGLVGQGYRVVQETQYF.

This rearrangement joins TRBV19 to TRBJ2-2; 9 bases fit TRBD2. Unmatched junction bases numbered 7, after V lost 5 bases and J lost 3 bases. Per germline, CDR1 LNHDA and CDR2 SQIVND (reference sequence). The CDR3 spans 16 residues. CDR3: CASSFASGGYTGELFF. CDR3 DNA sequence: TGTGCCAGTAGTTTCGCCAGCGGGGGGTACACCGGGGAGCTGTTTTTT. Using reference TRBV19 and TRBJ2-2 for the parts outside the CDR3, the full variable domain is DGGITQSPKYLFRKEGQNVTLSCEQNLNHDAMYWYRQDPGQGLRLIYYSQIVNDFQKGDIAEGYSVSREKKESFPLTVTSAQKNPTAFYLCASSFASGGYTGELFFGEGSRLTVL.

The sample holds a few counts of this clone. J is TRBJ2-7 and V is TRBV28; maybe TRBD2 (5 bases). V was shortened by 5 bases and J by 0 bases, with 17 bases between the two germline ends. Germline loops: CDR1 MDHEN, CDR2 SYDVKM. The CDR3 runs 16 residues. The CDR3 nucleotides are TGTGCCAGCAGTCCCTATGGAGGCTCTTACTCCTACGAGCAGTACTTC. Protein sequence: CASSPYGGSYSYEQYF. Full variable domain (rest looked up from reference TRBV28 and TRBJ2-7): DVKVTQSSRYLVKRTGEKVFLECVQDMDHENMFWYRQDPGLGLRLIYFSYDVKMKEKGDIPEGYSVSREKKERFSLILESASTNQTSMYLCASSPYGGSYSYEQYFGPGTRLTVT.

This clone was found a few times. Other DNA sequences in the sample encode the same CDR3. CDR3 DNA sequence: TGCGCCAGCAGCCAAGTAACGGGTGAGCAGTTCTTC. As protein: CASSQVTGEQFF. The genes are TRBV4-1 and TRBJ2-1, with D unresolved. The germline gives CDR1 MGHRA, CDR2 YSYEKL. The CDR3 consists of 12 residues. The V and J ends lost 1 base and 9 bases respectively, with 7 bases between them.

The chain links TRBV5-1 to TRBJ1-6; 7 bases match TRBD1. Germline-derived CDR1 and CDR2 are SGHRS and YFSETQ. The ends lost 4 bases at V and 7 bases at J; junction bases unmatched: 5. CDR3 length equals 14 residues. The CDR3 DNA reads as TGCGCCAGCAGCCCTGGACAGGAGAATTCACCCCTCCACTTT. As protein: CASSPGQENSPLHF.

This sequence joins TRBV29-1 and TRBJ2-5; maybe TRBD2 (6 bases). V was pared by 5 bases and J by 5 bases, with 21 bases between. Per germline, CDR1 SQVTM and CDR2 ANQGSEA. The CDR3 loop spans 15 amino acids. Here the CDR3 reads CSVCPAVAGTETQYF. The CDR3 DNA sequence: TGCAGCGTTTGCCCCGCGGTGGCGGGAACGGAGACCCAGTACTTC.

This chain joins TRBV3-1 (or the pseudogene TRBV3-2) and TRBJ1-4; D might be TRBD1 (5 bases). Germline loops: CDR1 LGHDT, CDR2 YNNKEL (reference sequence). The ends were cut back, 1 base at V and 0 bases at J, with 15 bases in the middle. CDR3 length equals 18 residues. The CDR3 nucleotides are TGTGCCAGCAGCCAAGGCGTTGCAGGGCGTTCAACTAATGAAAAACTGTTTTTT. Translated: CASSQGVAGRSTNEKLFF.

The CDR3 nucleotides are TGTGCCAGCAGCTTCAACGGCGGCCCCTACGAGCAGTACTTC. Translation gives CASSFNGGPYEQYF. The gene calls are TRBV5-5 and TRBJ2-7; D is unresolved. Per germline, CDR1 SGHKS and CDR2 YYEKEE (reference sequence). The V end lost 2 bases, the J end lost 2 bases, and 11 bases lay between the germline ends. CDR3 size: 14 residues.

The rearrangement links TRBV5-4 to TRBJ2-7; 16 bases agree with TRBD2. The V segment lost 3 bases and the J segment 5 bases; nucleotides outside the gene matches: 2. CDR1 is SGHNT, CDR2 YYREEE, per germline (reference sequence). The CDR3 extends over 15 amino acids. The CDR3 region is CASSSGTSGRDEQYF. The DNA for the CDR3 is TGTGCCAGCAGCTCCGGGACTAGCGGGAGGGACGAGCAGTACTTC. Filled out from reference TRBV5-4 and TRBJ2-7, the complete variable domain reads ETGVTQSPTHLIKTRGQQVTLRCSSQSGHNTVSWYQQALGQGPQFIFQYYREEENGRGNFPPRFSGLQFPNYSSELNVNALELDDSALYLCASSSGTSGRDEQYFGPGTRLTVT.

This chain connects TRBV24-1 to TRBJ2-1, with a tentative D call TRBD2 (5 bases). V was shortened by 9 bases and J by 8 bases, with 16 bases between the two germline ends. The CDR3 has 13 residues. Looked up from germline, CDR1 is KGHDR and CDR2 is SFDVKD. CDR3 sequence: CATRTPYGDEQFF. The CDR3 region has the DNA TGTGCCACCCGGACCCCCTACGGGGATGAGCAGTTCTTC.

This chain uses TRBV10-3 with TRBJ2-7; 8 nucleotides match TRBD2. The CDR3 totals 14 residues. With 4 bases clipped from V and 5 bases from J, the junction kept 7 bases outside the gene matches. The germline V gene encodes CDR1 ENHRY and CDR2 SYGVKD. The CDR3 DNA is TGTGCCATCAGTGCTAGCGGGCCAAGGGACGAGCAGTACTTC. Translating gives CAISASGPRDEQYF.

V and J are TRBV7-9 and TRBJ1-5, with D possibly matching TRBD1 (6 bases). Germline V gene data show CDR1 as SEHNR and CDR2 as FQNEAQ (reference sequence). The CDR3 consists of 14 residues. The V gene lost 5 bases and the J gene lost 0 bases, with 8 bases spanning the gap. Here the CDR3 DNA reads TGTGCCAGCAGCATGGACAGTAGCAATCAGCCCCAGCATTTT. It specifies CASSMDSSNQPQHF.

The J gene is TRBJ2-4, the V gene TRBV28; weak D call: TRBD1 (5 bases). The CDR3 is made up of 12 amino acids. Trimming shortened V by 7 bases and J by 9 bases, and 13 bases separated the two germline ends. Looked up from germline, CDR1 is MDHEN and CDR2 is SYDVKM. CDR3 DNA: TGTGCCAGCAAAAGGGGTTTAGGCATTCAGTACTTC. Translated: CASKRGLGIQYF.

The chain recombines TRBV10-3 with TRBJ1-2, with 7 bases fitting TRBD1. This CDR3 is 14 amino acids long. V trimming: 4 bases; J trimming: 2 bases; junction bases outside the gene matches: 4. The germline CDR1 and CDR2 sequences are ENHRY and SYGVKD. CDR3 nucleotides: TGTGCCATCAGTGGGACAGGAGGAAACTATGGCTACACCTTC. Protein sequence: CAISGTGGNYGYTF.

The genes are TRBV4-1 and TRBJ1-5; 9 bases align to TRBD1. After removal of 4 bases from V and 7 bases from J, the junction contained 5 bases not matched to a gene. This CDR3 region has 14 residues. Germline-derived CDR1 and CDR2 are MGHRA and YSYEKL. DNA of the CDR3: TGCGCCAGCAGCCCTGACAGGGGGGGCCAGCCCCAGCATTTT. Encoded protein: CASSPDRGGQPQHF.

This clone was seen only once. This chain uses TRBV24-1 with TRBJ2-7; 13 nucleotides agree with TRBD2. V was pared by 2 bases and J by 5 bases, with 5 bases of the junction left unmatched. Germline lookup yields CDR1 KGHDR and CDR2 SFDVKD. The CDR3 runs 16 residues. The CDR3 nucleotides read TGTGCCACCAGTGATTCCAGGACTAGCGGGAGAAACGAGCAGTACTTC. Amino acids: CATSDSRTSGRNEQYF.

The chain employs TRBV18 and TRBJ1-4; maybe TRBD1 (6 bases). Germline V lookup: CDR1 KGHSH, CDR2 LQKENI. The CDR3 extends over 16 amino acids. V lost 4 bases and J lost 0, with 12 bases in between. The CDR3 DNA is TGTGCCAGCTCACTGGGGACACTAGCAACTAATGAAAAACTGTTTTTT. This sequence encodes CASSLGTLATNEKLFF.

This chain joins TRBV28 and TRBJ1-5; D is possibly TRBD1 (6 bases). The CDR3 consists of 14 residues. Germline CDR1 reads MDHEN; CDR2 reads SYDVKM. V was shortened by 6 bases and J by 1 base, with 10 bases between the two germline ends. This CDR3 reads CASRRDTSNQPQHF. The CDR3 DNA sequence: TGTGCCAGCAGAAGGGACACCAGCAATCAGCCCCAGCATTTT.

V usage is TRBV7-8 and J usage is TRBJ1-5; the D gene is possibly TRBD1 (5 bases). Germline loops: CDR1 SGHVS, CDR2 FQNEAQ. Trimming pared 5 bases from V and 5 bases from J, leaving 19 bases between. There are 16 residues in the CDR3. CDR3 sequence reads: CASSRTRGAQYQPQHF. The CDR3, as DNA: TGTGCCAGCAGCCGAACCCGCGGGGCCCAATATCAGCCCCAGCATTTT.